This T cell receptor beta chain is drawn from a study of spatial heterogeneity in lung cancer. About the study: Raw reads showed each unique TCR and UMI combination turning up more than ten times on average.

The time point here: blood at routine non-recurrence follow-up after resection. V gave up 8 bases and J gave up 8 bases, with 12 bases separating them. Germline-derived CDR1 and CDR2 are MNHEY and SVGEGT. This CDR3 is built from 11 residues. A distinct unique molecular identifier was carried by each TCR cDNA molecule. TCRdb recomputed calls from the 5' RACE reads with MiXCR, one row per CDR3 protein. The repertoire holds 35,000 to 50,000 distinct CDR3 sequences, with about 22% as singletons. This clonotype was recorded a few times. The V gene is TRBV6-2 or TRBV6-3, the J gene TRBJ1-1; D not certain. The sample consisted of PBMCs, taken at follow-up. The receptor's source is a female donor with early-stage non-small cell lung cancer. CDR3 sequence (DNA): TGTGCCAGCGGGAGGTGGACGGAAGCTTTCTTT. This sequence encodes CASGRWTEAFF.